This TCR beta chain was found in a study of T-cell reconstitution after alpha-beta-depleted transplantation in children. Preparation of the TCRbeta library was carried out with unique molecular identifiers. TCRdb processed the PCR reads anew with MiXCR; each CDR3 protein has one entry. In the table there are 350,000 to 500,000 distinct CDR3 sequences, about 40% of which are singletons. General study findings and limits: Roughly two months post-transplant, alpha-beta T cells reportedly originated from several hundred graft clones that had expanded. Newly made T cells mostly supplied T-cell counts and diversity one year after transplant.

On this clonotype itself: The antigen is undetermined.

With 3 bases removed from V and 6 bases from J, the gap between germline ends came to 18 bases. Germline V gives CDR1 MGHRA, CDR2 YSYEKL. The CDR3 loop spans 16 amino acids. The specimen comprised PBMCs, sampled before TCRalphabeta/CD19-depleted stem cell transplant. This receptor was identified in a girl aged 2 to 10 with aplastic anemia, due to receive a stem cell transplant. J is TRBJ2-1 and V is TRBV4-1; possibly TRBD1 or TRBD2 for D (7 bases each). As DNA, the CDR3 is TGCGCCAGCAGCCATTTTGGGAGGGGGCGGCGCAATGAGCAGTTCTTC. Encoded protein: CASSHFGRGRRNEQFF.